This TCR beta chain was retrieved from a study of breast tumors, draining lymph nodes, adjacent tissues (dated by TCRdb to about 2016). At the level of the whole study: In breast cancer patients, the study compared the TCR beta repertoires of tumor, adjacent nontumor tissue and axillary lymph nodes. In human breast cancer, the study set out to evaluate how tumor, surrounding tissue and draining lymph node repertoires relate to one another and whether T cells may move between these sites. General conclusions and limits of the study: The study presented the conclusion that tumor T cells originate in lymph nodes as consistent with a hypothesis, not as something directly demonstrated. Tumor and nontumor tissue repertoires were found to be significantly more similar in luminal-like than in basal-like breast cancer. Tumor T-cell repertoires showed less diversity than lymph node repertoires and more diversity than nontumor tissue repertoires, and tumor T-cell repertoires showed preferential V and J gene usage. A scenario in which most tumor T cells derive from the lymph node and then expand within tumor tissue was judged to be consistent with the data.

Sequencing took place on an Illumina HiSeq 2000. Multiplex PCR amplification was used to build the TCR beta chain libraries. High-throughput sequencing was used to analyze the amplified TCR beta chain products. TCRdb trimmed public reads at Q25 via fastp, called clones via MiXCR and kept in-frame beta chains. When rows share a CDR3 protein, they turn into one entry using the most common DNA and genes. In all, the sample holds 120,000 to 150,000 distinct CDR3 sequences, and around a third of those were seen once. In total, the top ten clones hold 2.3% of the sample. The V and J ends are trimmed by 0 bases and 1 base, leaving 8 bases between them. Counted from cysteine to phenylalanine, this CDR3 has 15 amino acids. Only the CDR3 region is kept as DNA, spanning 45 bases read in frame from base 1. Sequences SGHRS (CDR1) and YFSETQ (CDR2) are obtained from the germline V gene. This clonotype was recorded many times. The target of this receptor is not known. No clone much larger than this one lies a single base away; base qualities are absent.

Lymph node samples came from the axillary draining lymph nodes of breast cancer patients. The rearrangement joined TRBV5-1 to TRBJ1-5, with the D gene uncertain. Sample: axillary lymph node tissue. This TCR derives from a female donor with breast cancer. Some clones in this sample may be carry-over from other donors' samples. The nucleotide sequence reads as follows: TGCGCCAGCAGCTTGGCGGGTGTGAGCAATCAGCCCCAGCATTTT. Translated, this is CASSLAGVSNQPQHF.